Listed below are T cell receptor beta chains from one sample, sequenced in a study of blood T cell repertoires in COVID-19. Sequenced by immunoSEQ multiplex PCR; TCRdb stores in-frame clones only, minus some. Counted here are 100,000 to 150,000 clones, about 81% occurring once; the ten biggest clones make up roughly a sixth. The sample taken for sequencing was peripheral blood. The receptors here all came from a man under 40 with COVID-19, enrolled during active disease. CDR3s include the opening cysteine and the closing phenylalanine or tryptophan. Each record gives: clone size, V gene, CDR3 length, D gene, J gene, CDR3 DNA, CDR3 protein. A D gene is named only where the DNA matches it firmly. Clone sizes are given selectively: once, few, many, or a class where the clone is expanded.

clone size: NA
V gene: TRBV13
CDR3 length: 19
D gene: TRBD1
J gene: TRBJ2-1
CDR3 DNA: TGTGCCAGCAGCTCACCCTTTCGGCTCAGGGGGCGAACCTACAATGAGCAGTTCTTC
CDR3 protein: CASSSPFRLRGRTYNEQFF

clone size: NA
V gene: TRBV30
CDR3 length: 13
D gene: TRBD1
J gene: TRBJ1-2
CDR3 DNA: TGTGCCTGGGCCACTACAGGGGGACATGGCTACACCTTC
CDR3 protein: CAWATTGGHGYTF

clone size: NA
V gene: TRBV12-5
CDR3 length: 17
D gene: TRBD1
J gene: TRBJ1-1
CDR3 DNA: TGTGCTAGTGGTCCCGGGACAGGGGTCCTAATGAACACTGAAGCTTTCTTT
CDR3 protein: CASGPGTGVLMNTEAFF

clone size: NA
V gene: TRBV4-1
CDR3 length: 15
D gene: NA
J gene: TRBJ1-1
CDR3 DNA: TGCGCCAGCAGCGGTCTGGGCGACATGAACACTGAAGCTTTCTTT
CDR3 protein: CASSGLGDMNTEAFF

clone size: few
V gene: TRBV28
CDR3 length: 14
D gene: NA
J gene: TRBJ1-4
CDR3 DNA: TGTGCCAGCAGTTTGTCGGCAACTAATGAAAAACTGTTTTTT
CDR3 protein: CASSLSATNEKLFF

clone size: NA
V gene: TRBV7-2
CDR3 length: 13
D gene: NA
J gene: TRBJ1-1
CDR3 DNA: TGTGCCAGCAGCTTCTCTGGGGGGGGTGAAGCTTTCTTT
CDR3 protein: CASSFSGGGEAFF

clone size: NA
V gene: TRBV27
CDR3 length: 13
D gene: NA
J gene: TRBJ2-5
CDR3 DNA: TGTGCCAGCGCCTCGGGGTGGCAAGAGACCCAGTACTTC
CDR3 protein: CASASGWQETQYF

clone size: NA
V gene: TRBV30
CDR3 length: 15
D gene: NA
J gene: TRBJ2-3
CDR3 DNA: TGTGCCTGGAGGTTAACCGGGACTCCCGTGGGTACGCAGTATTTT
CDR3 protein: CAWRLTGTPVGTQYF

clone size: NA
V gene: TRBV12-3/TRBV12-4
CDR3 length: 12
D gene: NA
J gene: TRBJ2-7
CDR3 DNA: TGTGCCAGCAGCCCAATGGGGCGCGAGCAGTACTTC
CDR3 protein: CASSPMGREQYF

clone size: few
V gene: TRBV2
CDR3 length: 16
D gene: NA
J gene: TRBJ2-1
CDR3 DNA: TGTGCCAGCAGTGGGAAGCCCGGACAGACTATCAATGAGCAGTTCTTC
CDR3 protein: CASSGKPGQTINEQFF

clone size: NA
V gene: TRBV7-2
CDR3 length: 15
D gene: NA
J gene: TRBJ1-3
CDR3 DNA: TGTGCCAGCAGCCCCGTTTCGGTTTCCGGAAACACCATATATTTT
CDR3 protein: CASSPVSVSGNTIYF

clone size: NA
V gene: TRBV7-2
CDR3 length: 17
D gene: TRBD2
J gene: TRBJ2-3
CDR3 DNA: TGTGCCAGCAGCTTAGGGGCTAGCGGGGGCCCCACAGATACGCAGTATTTT
CDR3 protein: CASSLGASGGPTDTQYF

clone size: NA
V gene: TRBV7-3
CDR3 length: 13
D gene: NA
J gene: TRBJ1-3
CDR3 DNA: TGTGCCAGCAGCCCCCCGGGAGGAAACACCATATATTTT
CDR3 protein: CASSPPGGNTIYF

clone size: NA
V gene: TRBV23-1
CDR3 length: 15
D gene: TRBD2
J gene: TRBJ2-3
CDR3 DNA: TGCGCCAGCAGGTCTAGCGGGAGGGTCACAGATACGCAGTATTTT
CDR3 protein: CASRSSGRVTDTQYF

clone size: NA
V gene: TRBV5-1
CDR3 length: 16
D gene: TRBD1
J gene: TRBJ2-5
CDR3 DNA: TGCGCCAGCAGTCCTAGGGACAGGGGAAAGGAAGAGACCCAGTACTTC
CDR3 protein: CASSPRDRGKEETQYF

clone size: NA
V gene: TRBV7-2
CDR3 length: 14
D gene: TRBD1
J gene: TRBJ1-2
CDR3 DNA: TGTGCCAGCAGCTTGGGGACAGGGGACTATGGCTACACCTTC
CDR3 protein: CASSLGTGDYGYTF

clone size: NA
V gene: TRBV4-2
CDR3 length: 16
D gene: NA
J gene: TRBJ2-3
CDR3 DNA: TGTGCCAGCAGCCAAGAGACTAGTGGGGGCACAGATACGCAGTATTTT
CDR3 protein: CASSQETSGGTDTQYF

clone size: NA
V gene: TRBV7-2
CDR3 length: 12
D gene: NA
J gene: TRBJ2-7
CDR3 DNA: TGTGCCAGCAGCGCAGACAGGCTCGAGCAGTACTTC
CDR3 protein: CASSADRLEQYF

clone size: NA
V gene: TRBV28
CDR3 length: 20
D gene: TRBD1
J gene: TRBJ2-2
CDR3 DNA: TGTGCCAGCAGTTTTAGAGGGGACAGGGGCGTAGTAAGGTCGACCGGGGAGCTGTTTTTT
CDR3 protein: CASSFRGDRGVVRSTGELFF

clone size: NA
V gene: TRBV2
CDR3 length: 14
D gene: TRBD1
J gene: TRBJ1-2
CDR3 DNA: TGTGCCAGCAGGCCGGGACAGTCTACCCATGGCTACACCTTC
CDR3 protein: CASRPGQSTHGYTF

clone size: few
V gene: TRBV6-5
CDR3 length: 15
D gene: TRBD1
J gene: TRBJ1-6
CDR3 DNA: TGTGCCAGCAGTTACGACAGACAGGGATGGTCACCCCTCCACTTT
CDR3 protein: CASSYDRQGWSPLHF

clone size: NA
V gene: TRBV7-2
CDR3 length: 14
D gene: TRBD1
J gene: TRBJ1-6
CDR3 DNA: TGTGCCAGCAGCTTACAGGGGGCCAATTCACCCCTCCACTTT
CDR3 protein: CASSLQGANSPLHF

clone size: NA
V gene: TRBV24-1
CDR3 length: 14
D gene: TRBD1
J gene: TRBJ2-1
CDR3 DNA: TGTGCCACCAGTGATTTCGGACAGGGTGGCGAGCAGTTCTTC
CDR3 protein: CATSDFGQGGEQFF

clone size: NA
V gene: TRBV6-5
CDR3 length: 13
D gene: TRBD1
J gene: TRBJ1-1
CDR3 DNA: TGTGCCAGCACCCGGGACAGGGGAGCTGAAGCTTTCTTT
CDR3 protein: CASTRDRGAEAFF

clone size: NA
V gene: TRBV28
CDR3 length: 14
D gene: TRBD1
J gene: TRBJ1-1
CDR3 DNA: TGTGCCAGCAGTACCGGACAGGGCAGGACTGAAGCTTTCTTT
CDR3 protein: CASSTGQGRTEAFF

clone size: NA
V gene: TRBV6-5
CDR3 length: 14
D gene: NA
J gene: TRBJ2-5
CDR3 DNA: TGTGCCAGCAGTTACTCGGTAGGGGAAGAGACCCAGTACTTC
CDR3 protein: CASSYSVGEETQYF

clone size: once
V gene: TRBV18
CDR3 length: 15
D gene: TRBD2
J gene: TRBJ2-7
CDR3 DNA: TGTGCCAGCTCACCACCTTGGGGGGGTTCCTACGAGCAGTACTTC
CDR3 protein: CASSPPWGGSYEQYF

clone size: NA
V gene: TRBV10-3
CDR3 length: 15
D gene: TRBD1
J gene: TRBJ2-1
CDR3 DNA: TGTGCCATCAGAGAAGGACAGGGGCCCTACAATGAGCAGTTCTTC
CDR3 protein: CAIREGQGPYNEQFF

clone size: NA
V gene: TRBV6-5
CDR3 length: 13
D gene: NA
J gene: TRBJ1-1
CDR3 DNA: TGTGCCAGCAGTCCTCGGATGGAGATGGAAGCTTTCTTT
CDR3 protein: CASSPRMEMEAFF

clone size: NA
V gene: TRBV19
CDR3 length: 14
D gene: NA
J gene: TRBJ2-7
CDR3 DNA: TGTGCCAGTAGGGACAGTCTTTTCTCCTACGAGCAGTACTTC
CDR3 protein: CASRDSLFSYEQYF

clone size: NA
V gene: TRBV6-5
CDR3 length: 15
D gene: TRBD1
J gene: TRBJ1-2
CDR3 DNA: TGTGCCAGCAGTTACCCCACCTCGACAGGGGTCGGCTACACCTTC
CDR3 protein: CASSYPTSTGVGYTF